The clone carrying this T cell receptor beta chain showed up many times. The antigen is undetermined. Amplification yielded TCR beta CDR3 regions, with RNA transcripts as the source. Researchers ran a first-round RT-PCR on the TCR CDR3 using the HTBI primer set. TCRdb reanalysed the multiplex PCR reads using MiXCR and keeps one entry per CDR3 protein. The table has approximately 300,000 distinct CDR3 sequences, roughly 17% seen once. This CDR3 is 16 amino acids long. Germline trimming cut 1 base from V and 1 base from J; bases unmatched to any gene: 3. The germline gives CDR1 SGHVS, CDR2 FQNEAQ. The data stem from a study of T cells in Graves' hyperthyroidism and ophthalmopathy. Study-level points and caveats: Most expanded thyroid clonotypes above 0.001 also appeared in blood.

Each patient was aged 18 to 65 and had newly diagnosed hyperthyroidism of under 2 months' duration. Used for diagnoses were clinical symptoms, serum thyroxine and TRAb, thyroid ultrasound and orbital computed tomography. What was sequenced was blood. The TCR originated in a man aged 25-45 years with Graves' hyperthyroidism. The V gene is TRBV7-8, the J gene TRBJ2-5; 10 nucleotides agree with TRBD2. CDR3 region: CASSLGTSGPQETQYF. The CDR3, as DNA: TGTGCCAGCAGCTTAGGGACTAGCGGACCCCAAGAGACCCAGTACTTC.